A single sample gave rise to the 9 T cell receptor beta chains below, sequenced in a study of CD8 T cells in Susac syndrome. With random hexamers, 0.5 to 1 ug RNA was reverse transcribed. TCRdb re-derived calls from the immunoSEQ multiplex PCR reads in MiXCR, one entry per CDR3 protein. This sample has 200,000 to 250,000 distinct CDR3 sequences; over 85% occur once, and the top ten carry roughly 0.072%. Sequenced input: CD4+ T cells from PBMCs. These receptors came from a human donor with multiple sclerosis.

The chain has TRBV20-1 and TRBJ1-1; 9 bases match TRBD1. CDR3 size: 9 residues. Germline loops: CDR1 DFQATT, CDR2 SNEGSKA (reference sequence). The DNA for the CDR3 is TGCAGCGGGACAGGGAAAGCTTTCTTT. Its translation: CSGTGKAFF.

CDR3: CSARDGLKGGRGNIQYF. CDR3 sequence (DNA): TGCAGTGCTAGAGATGGATTGAAAGGGGGCCGGGGGAACATTCAGTACTTC. The V and J genes are TRBV20-1 and TRBJ2-4, with a tentative D call TRBD1 (7 bases). The V gene's germline CDR1 is DFQATT and CDR2 SNEGSKA (reference sequence). CDR3 size: 17 residues. V shed 0 bases and J shed 7 bases, with 22 bases lying between them.

The chain joins TRBV29-1 to TRBJ1-1; 7 nucleotides match TRBD1. The CDR3 contains 16 residues. V dropped 4 bases and J dropped 6; count of bases not matched to a gene: 17. Germline V gene sequence: CDR1 SQVTM, CDR2 ANQGSEA. CDR3 protein: CSVAGDRVFQGPEAFF. CDR3 bases: TGCAGCGTTGCTGGAGACAGGGTTTTTCAGGGACCTGAAGCTTTCTTT.

A few counts support this clonotype. The chain uses TRBV11-2 and TRBJ2-2; D is possibly TRBD2 (5 bases). Trimming shortened V by 4 bases and J by 2 bases, and 8 bases separated the two germline ends. Germline V gives CDR1 SGHAT, CDR2 FQNNGV. The CDR3 has 14 amino acids. The CDR3: CASSYGINTGELFF. CDR3 nucleotides: TGTGCCAGCAGCTACGGGATCAACACCGGGGAGCTGTTTTTT. Complete variable domain (other parts from reference TRBV11-2 and TRBJ2-2): EAGVAQSPRYKIIEKRQSVAFWCNPISGHATLYWYQQILGQGPKLLIQFQNNGVVDDSQLPKDRFSAERLKGVDSTLKIQPAKLEDSAVYLCASSYGINTGELFFGEGSRLTVL.

The CDR3 spells CASSLEEGSYSSGANVLTF. The CDR3 nucleotides are TGTGCCAGCAGTCTGGAGGAAGGTTCCTACAGCTCTGGGGCCAACGTCCTGACTTTC. This sequence joins TRBV3-1 and TRBJ2-6; perhaps TRBD2 as D (5 bases). The CDR3 consists of 19 residues. Trimming took 6 bases from V and 0 from J, leaving 21 bases between them. Germline CDR1 reads LGHDT; CDR2 reads YNNKEL (reference sequence).

This clonotype was recorded a few times. The chain couples TRBV29-1 to TRBJ2-5, with 7 bases matching TRBD1. V trimming: 3 bases; J trimming: 2 bases; junction bases outside the gene matches: 0. Germline V CDR1 and CDR2: SQVTM, ANQGSEA. The CDR3 spans 12 residues. CDR3 in amino acids: CSVDRGQETQYF. As DNA, the CDR3 is TGCAGCGTTGACAGGGGGCAAGAGACCCAGTACTTC.

This chain links TRBV3-1 with TRBJ2-4, with D uncertain. Germline assignment: CDR1 LGHDT and CDR2 YNNKEL (reference sequence). There are 14 residues in the CDR3. The ends were cut back, 4 bases at V and 1 base at J, with 8 bases in the middle. CDR3 DNA sequence: TGTGCCAGCAGCCTAATCGCGGCCAAAAACATTCAGTACTTC. Protein sequence: CASSLIAAKNIQYF.

The chain carries TRBV12-3 or TRBV12-4 and TRBJ2-7; 8 positions match TRBD1. J gave up 4 bases and V 0 bases, and 8 bases lay outside the gene matches. The CDR3 totals 16 residues. The CDR3 DNA reads as TGTGCCAGCAGTTTAGCAATCACCAGGGGGCGGTACGAGCAGTACGTC. Amino acids: CASSLAITRGRYEQYV.

This sequence joins TRBV9 and TRBJ2-7; D possibly uses TRBD1 or TRBD2 (5 bases each). Germline V gene sequence: CDR1 SGDLS, CDR2 YYNGEE. Trimming removed 4 bases at V and 2 bases at J, with 16 bases between. The CDR3 loop spans 15 amino acids. In DNA, the CDR3 is TGTGCCAGCAGCCCTCGGGACGGAGAAACCTACGAGCAGTACTTC. This translates into CASSPRDGETYEQYF.